This entry concerns a single T cell receptor (beta chain). The antigen is undetermined. These data are taken from a study of brain T cells in children with intractable seizures. The sequenced cases were selected for having the highest brain T cell transcript signatures. Before surgery, patients took at least one anti-epileptic drug. General study findings and limits: HCMV serostatus was not known, and viral specificity came from CDR3 similarity only. Absence of clones before surgery may stem from lower sequencing depth.

CDR3 length equals 17 residues. Germline trimming cut 1 base from V and 7 bases from J; bases unmatched to any gene: 7. Germline V gene data show CDR1 as LGHNT and CDR2 as FRNRAP. The protocol was immunoSEQ multiplex PCR, while the TCRdb copy is restricted to in-frame clones and leaves out a portion. In the table there are some 80,000 clones, under 95% of which are singletons. This chain joins TRBV12-5 and TRBJ2-1; TRBD2 matches 13 bases. This receptor was obtained from a girl aged 2-10 years with Rasmussen encephalitis and intractable seizures. The sample here was peripheral blood, taken at surgery. DNA for the CDR3: TGTGCTAGTGGTTTGGGGACTAGCGGGAGTTTGGCGAATGAGCAGTTCTTC. It encodes CASGLGTSGSLANEQFF. The full variable domain, in which reference TRBV12-5 and TRBJ2-1 provide the parts outside the CDR3, is DARVTQTPRHKVTEMGQEVTMRCQPILGHNTVFWYRQTMMQGLELLAYFRNRAPLDDSGMPKDRFSAEMPDATLATLKIQPSEPRDSAVYFCASGLGTSGSLANEQFFGPGTRLTVL.